Listed here are 8 T cell receptor beta chains from one sample, sequenced in a study of blood T cell repertoires in COVID-19. Profiled with immunoSEQ multiplex PCR; TCRdb holds only in-frame clones, not every one. Here the sample spans roughly 82,000 clones, 83% being singletons. The sample consisted of peripheral blood. The source is a woman aged 55-75 years with acute or convalescent COVID-19.

This chain uses TRBV2 with TRBJ2-5, with 8 bases identical to TRBD1. Germline trimming cut 5 bases from V and 5 bases from J; bases unmatched to any gene: 4. CDR3 length equals 13 residues. Per the germline V gene, CDR1 is SNHLY and CDR2 is FYNNEI. The CDR3: CASSPRGLETQYF. Here the CDR3 DNA reads TGTGCCAGCAGTCCCAGGGGGCTTGAGACCCAGTACTTC.

The chain joins TRBV5-1 to TRBJ2-2; TRBD2 matches 8 bases. The CDR3 has 17 amino acids. The J segment lost 4 bases and the V segment lost 6 bases, leaving 14 bases of the junction unmatched. From germline, CDR1 is SGHRS and CDR2 YFSETQ. CDR3 in amino acids: CASTDLGGAGFTGELFF. The CDR3 DNA follows: TGCGCCAGCACCGACCTCGGGGGGGCCGGTTTCACCGGGGAGCTGTTTTTT.

J is TRBJ1-3 and V is TRBV30; D not resolved. CDR3 size: 15 residues. The germline V gene has CDR1 GTSNPN and CDR2 SVGIG (reference sequence). The V gene lost 8 bases and the J gene lost 0 bases, with 17 bases spanning the gap. CDR3 coding DNA: TGTGCCCGGATCGTGGGCTCCGACTCTGGAAACACCATATATTTT. It translates to CARIVGSDSGNTIYF.

V and J are TRBV9 and TRBJ2-3, with 8 bases matching TRBD2. This CDR3 spans 16 amino acids. The V and J ends lost 4 bases and 3 bases, in that order; junction bases with no gene match: 10. Germline CDR1 is SGDLS and CDR2 is YYNGEE. The CDR3 protein is CASSPHSSGETDTQYF. The CDR3 nucleotides are TGTGCCAGCAGCCCTCATAGTAGCGGGGAGACAGATACGCAGTATTTT.

The chain is built from TRBV5-1 and TRBJ1-4, with a weak D call TRBD1 (6 bases). The V gene's germline CDR1 is SGHRS and CDR2 YFSETQ. Trimming removed 0 bases from V and 7 bases from J, with 13 bases in between. There are 15 residues in the CDR3. CDR3 coding DNA: TGCGCCAGCAGCTTGGCTGAAGGGGGAAGTGAAAAACTGTTTTTT. This encodes CASSLAEGGSEKLFF.

The table lists this clone with a count of one. The chain combines TRBV10-1 with TRBJ2-2; 8 positions agree with TRBD1. The trim removed 0 bases at V and 0 bases at J, leaving 0 bases unmatched. The CDR3 sequence is 16 residues long. CDR1 and CDR2 from the germline V gene are WNHNN and SYGVQD (reference sequence). The CDR3 here is CASSESTGANTGELFF. The CDR3 DNA reads as TGCGCCAGCAGTGAGTCGACAGGGGCGAACACCGGGGAGCTGTTTTTT.

This clone is a singleton in its sample. The CDR3 is CAWRGGAGNTIYF. CDR3 nucleotides: TGTGCCTGGAGAGGGGGAGCTGGAAACACCATATATTTT. V and J are TRBV30 and TRBJ1-3, with D possibly matching TRBD1 (6 bases). In germline, CDR1 is GTSNPN, CDR2 SVGIG (reference sequence). Between the trimmed V and J ends, which lost 3 bases and 2 bases, there was a span of 8 bases. This CDR3 comprises 13 residues. Full variable domain (missing parts from reference TRBV30 and TRBJ1-3): SQTIHQWPATLVQPVGSPLSLECTVEGTSNPNLYWYRQAAGRGLQLLFYSVGIGQISSEVPQNLSASRPQDRQFILSSKKLLLSDSGFYLCAWRGGAGNTIYFGEGSWLTVV.

The chain links TRBV27 to TRBJ1-1; D not certain. The CDR3 runs 15 residues. Germline CDR1 and CDR2: MNHEY and SMNVEV (reference sequence). V gave up 6 bases and J gave up 1 base, with 15 bases separating them. The DNA for the CDR3 is TGTGCCAGCAGCCTCAGGCTTCATGGGAACACTGAAGCTTTCTTT. Its translation: CASSLRLHGNTEAFF.